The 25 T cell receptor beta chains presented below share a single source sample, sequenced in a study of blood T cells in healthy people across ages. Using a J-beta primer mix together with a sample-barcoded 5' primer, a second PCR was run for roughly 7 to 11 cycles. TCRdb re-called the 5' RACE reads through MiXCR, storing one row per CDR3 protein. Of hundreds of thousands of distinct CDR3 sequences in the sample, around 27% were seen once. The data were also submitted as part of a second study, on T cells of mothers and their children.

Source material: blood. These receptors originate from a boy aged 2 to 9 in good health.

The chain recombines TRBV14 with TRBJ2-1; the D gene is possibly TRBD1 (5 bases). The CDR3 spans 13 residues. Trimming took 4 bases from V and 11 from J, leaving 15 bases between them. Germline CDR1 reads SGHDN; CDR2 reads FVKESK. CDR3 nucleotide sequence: TGTGCCAGCAGCCCGTATCAGGGAATTAAGCAGTTCTTC. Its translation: CASSPYQGIKQFF.

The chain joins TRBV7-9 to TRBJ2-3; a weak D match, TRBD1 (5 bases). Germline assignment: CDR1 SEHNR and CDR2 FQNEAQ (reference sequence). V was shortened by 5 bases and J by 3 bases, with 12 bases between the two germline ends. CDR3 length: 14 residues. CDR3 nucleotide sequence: TGTGCCAGCAGCCTAGTAGGGGCGACAGATACGCAGTATTTT. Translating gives CASSLVGATDTQYF.

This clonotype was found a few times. Here the CDR3 reads CASSEREATEQFF. CDR3 nucleotide sequence: TGTGCCAGCAGTGAACGGGAGGCGACAGAGCAGTTCTTC. The J gene is TRBJ2-1, the V gene TRBV2; 7 bases are shared with TRBD2. The V gene's germline CDR1 is SNHLY and CDR2 FYNNEI. The CDR3 has 13 residues. Losses at the gene ends were 2 bases for V and 10 bases for J; bases not matched to a gene: 5. Full variable domain (remainder filled in from reference TRBV2 and TRBJ2-1): EPEVTQTPSHQVTQMGQEVILRCVPISNHLYFYWYRQILGQKVEFLVSFYNNEISEKSEIFDDQFSVERPDGSNFTLKIRSTKLEDSAMYFCASSEREATEQFFGPGTRLTVL.

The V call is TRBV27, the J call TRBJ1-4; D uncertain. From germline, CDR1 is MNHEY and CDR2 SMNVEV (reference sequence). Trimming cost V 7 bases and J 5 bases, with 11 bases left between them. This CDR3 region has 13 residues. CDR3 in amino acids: CASKHRSNEKLFF. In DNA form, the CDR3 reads TGTGCCAGCAAGCACAGATCGAATGAAAAACTGTTTTTT.

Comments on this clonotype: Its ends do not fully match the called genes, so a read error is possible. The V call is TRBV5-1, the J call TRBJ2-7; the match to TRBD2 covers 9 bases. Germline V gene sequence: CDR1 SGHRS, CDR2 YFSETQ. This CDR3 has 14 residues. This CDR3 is CASSLVGSSGEQHF. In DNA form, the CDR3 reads TGCGCCAGCAGCTTGGTAGGCTCTAGCGGGGAGCAGCACTTC.

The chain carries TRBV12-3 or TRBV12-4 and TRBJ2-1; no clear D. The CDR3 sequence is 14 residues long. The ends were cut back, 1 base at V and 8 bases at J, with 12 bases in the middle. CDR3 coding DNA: TGTGCCAGCAGTTTAGGGCAAATCGGCGATGAGCAGTTCTTC. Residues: CASSLGQIGDEQFF.

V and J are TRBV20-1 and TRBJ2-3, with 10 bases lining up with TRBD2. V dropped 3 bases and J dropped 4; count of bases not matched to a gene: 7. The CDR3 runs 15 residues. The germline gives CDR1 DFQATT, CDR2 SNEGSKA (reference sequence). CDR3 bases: TGCAGTGCTAGCCCTAGCGGGAGTAGGGCAGATACGCAGTATTTT. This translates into CSASPSGSRADTQYF.

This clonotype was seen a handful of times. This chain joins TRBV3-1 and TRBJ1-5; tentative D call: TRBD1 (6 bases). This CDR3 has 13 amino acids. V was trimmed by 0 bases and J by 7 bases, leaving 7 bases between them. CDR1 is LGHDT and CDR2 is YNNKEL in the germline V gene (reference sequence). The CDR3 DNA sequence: TGTGCCAGCAGCCAAGACGGGACACAGCCCCAGCATTTT. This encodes CASSQDGTQPQHF.

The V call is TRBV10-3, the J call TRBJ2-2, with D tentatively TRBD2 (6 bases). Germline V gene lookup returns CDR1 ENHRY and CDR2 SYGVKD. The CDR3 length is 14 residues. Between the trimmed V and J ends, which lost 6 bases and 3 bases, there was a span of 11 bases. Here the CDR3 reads CAIRGGTDTGELFF. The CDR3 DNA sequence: TGTGCCATCAGGGGGGGTACGGACACCGGGGAGCTGTTTTTT.

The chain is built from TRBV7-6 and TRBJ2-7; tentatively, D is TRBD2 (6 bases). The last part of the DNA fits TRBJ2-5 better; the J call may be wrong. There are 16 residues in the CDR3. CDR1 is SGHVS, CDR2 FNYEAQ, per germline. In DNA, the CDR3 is TGTGCCAGCAGCTTAGACCCCTCGATCGGGAGACAGACCCAGTACTTC. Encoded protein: CASSLDPSIGRQTQYF.

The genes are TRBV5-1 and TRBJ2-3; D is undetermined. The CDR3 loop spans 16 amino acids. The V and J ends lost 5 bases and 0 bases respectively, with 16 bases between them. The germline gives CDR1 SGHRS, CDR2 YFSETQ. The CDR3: CASSPPSGGSTDTQYF. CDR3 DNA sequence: TGCGCCAGCAGTCCTCCGTCGGGTGGGAGCACAGATACGCAGTATTTT.

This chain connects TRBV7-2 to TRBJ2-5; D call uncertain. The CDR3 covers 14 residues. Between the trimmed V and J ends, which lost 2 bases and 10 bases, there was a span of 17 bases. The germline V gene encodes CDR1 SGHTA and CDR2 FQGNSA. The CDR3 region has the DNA TGTGCCAGCAGCTTACGGTCGAGTATGGGCGACCAGTACTTC. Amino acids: CASSLRSSMGDQYF.

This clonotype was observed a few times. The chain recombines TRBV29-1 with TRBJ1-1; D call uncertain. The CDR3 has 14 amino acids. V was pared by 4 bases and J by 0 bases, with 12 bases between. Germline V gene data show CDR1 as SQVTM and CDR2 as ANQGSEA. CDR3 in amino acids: CSVAALHMNTEAFF. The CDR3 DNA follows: TGCAGCGTTGCAGCCCTCCACATGAACACTGAAGCTTTCTTT. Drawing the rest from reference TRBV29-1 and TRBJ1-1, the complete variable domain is SAVISQKPSRDICQRGTSLTIQCQVDSQVTMMFWYRQQPGQSLTLIATANQGSEATYESGFVIDKFPISRPNLTFSTLTVSNMSPEDSSIYLCSVAALHMNTEAFFGQGTRLTVV.

The CDR3 spells CASSLYTGGTEAFF. The CDR3 coding sequence is TGTGCCAGCAGCTTGTATACAGGGGGCACTGAAGCTTTCTTT. The chain links TRBV11-2 to TRBJ1-1; 8 bases align to TRBD1. The V and J ends lost 3 bases and 4 bases, in that order; junction bases with no gene match: 4. Per germline, CDR1 SGHAT and CDR2 FQNNGV. The CDR3 is 14 amino acids.

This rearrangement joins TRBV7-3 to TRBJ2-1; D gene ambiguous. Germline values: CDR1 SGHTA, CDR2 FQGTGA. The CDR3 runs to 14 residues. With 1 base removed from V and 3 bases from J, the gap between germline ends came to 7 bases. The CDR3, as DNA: TGTGCCAGCAGCTTAAATCCTAGCTACAATGAGCAGTTCTTC. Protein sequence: CASSLNPSYNEQFF.

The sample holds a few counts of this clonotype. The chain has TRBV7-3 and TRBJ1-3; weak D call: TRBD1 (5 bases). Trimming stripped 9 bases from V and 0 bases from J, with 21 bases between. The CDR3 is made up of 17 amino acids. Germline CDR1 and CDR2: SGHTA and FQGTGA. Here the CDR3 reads CASERQERGYSGNTIYF. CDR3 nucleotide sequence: TGTGCCAGTGAGCGGCAGGAACGGGGCTACTCTGGAAACACCATATATTTT.

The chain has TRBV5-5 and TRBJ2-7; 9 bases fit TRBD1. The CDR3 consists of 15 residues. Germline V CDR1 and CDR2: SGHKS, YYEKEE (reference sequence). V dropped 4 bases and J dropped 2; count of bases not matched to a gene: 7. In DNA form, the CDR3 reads TGTGCCAGCAGCCTCCAGGGGACAGGGACCTACGAGCAGTACTTC. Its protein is CASSLQGTGTYEQYF. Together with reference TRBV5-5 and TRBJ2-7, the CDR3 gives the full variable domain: DAGVTQSPTHLIKTRGQQVTLRCSPISGHKSVSWYQQVLGQGPQFIFQYYEKEERGRGNFPDRFSARQFPNYSSELNVNALLLGDSALYLCASSLQGTGTYEQYFGPGTRLTVT.

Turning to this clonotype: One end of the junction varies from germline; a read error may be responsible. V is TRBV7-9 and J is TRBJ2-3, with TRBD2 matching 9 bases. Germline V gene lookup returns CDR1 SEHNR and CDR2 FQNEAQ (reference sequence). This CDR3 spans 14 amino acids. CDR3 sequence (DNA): TGTGTCAGCGGGGCTAGCGGGGAAACAGATACGCAGTATTTT. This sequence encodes CVSGASGETDTQYF.

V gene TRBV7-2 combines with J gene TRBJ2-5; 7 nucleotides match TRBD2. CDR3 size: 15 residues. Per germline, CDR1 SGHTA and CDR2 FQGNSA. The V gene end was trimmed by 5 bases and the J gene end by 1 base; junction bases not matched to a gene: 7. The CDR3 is CASSPASGPQETQYF. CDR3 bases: TGTGCCAGCAGCCCCGCTAGCGGCCCCCAAGAGACCCAGTACTTC.

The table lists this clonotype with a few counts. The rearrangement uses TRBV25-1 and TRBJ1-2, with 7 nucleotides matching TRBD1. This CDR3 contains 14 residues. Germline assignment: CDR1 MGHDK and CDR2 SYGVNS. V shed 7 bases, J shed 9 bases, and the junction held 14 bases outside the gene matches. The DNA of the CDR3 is TGTGCCAGCAACCCCACGACAGGGACTTCTAGCTACACCTTC. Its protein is CASNPTTGTSSYTF.

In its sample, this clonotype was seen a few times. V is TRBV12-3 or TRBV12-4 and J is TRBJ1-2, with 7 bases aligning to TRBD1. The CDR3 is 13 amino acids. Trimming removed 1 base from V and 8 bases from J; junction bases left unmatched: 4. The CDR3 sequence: CASSLVPRGGYTF. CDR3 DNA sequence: TGTGCCAGCAGTTTAGTCCCCAGGGGGGGCTACACCTTC.

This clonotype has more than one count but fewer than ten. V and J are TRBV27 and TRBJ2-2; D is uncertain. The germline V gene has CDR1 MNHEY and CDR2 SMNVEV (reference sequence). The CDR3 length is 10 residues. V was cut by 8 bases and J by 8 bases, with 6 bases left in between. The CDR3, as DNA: TGTGCCAGCGGGCCAGGGGAGCTGTTTTTT. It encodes CASGPGELFF.

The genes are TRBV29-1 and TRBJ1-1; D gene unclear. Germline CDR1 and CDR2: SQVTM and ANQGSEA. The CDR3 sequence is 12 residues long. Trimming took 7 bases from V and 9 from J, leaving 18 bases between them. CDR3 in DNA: TGCAGCGCCCACCCCTCGGGCAGAAAAGCTTTCTTT. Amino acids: CSAHPSGRKAFF. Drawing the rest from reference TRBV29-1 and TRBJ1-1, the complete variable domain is SAVISQKPSRDICQRGTSLTIQCQVDSQVTMMFWYRQQPGQSLTLIATANQGSEATYESGFVIDKFPISRPNLTFSTLTVSNMSPEDSSIYLCSAHPSGRKAFFGQGTRLTVV.

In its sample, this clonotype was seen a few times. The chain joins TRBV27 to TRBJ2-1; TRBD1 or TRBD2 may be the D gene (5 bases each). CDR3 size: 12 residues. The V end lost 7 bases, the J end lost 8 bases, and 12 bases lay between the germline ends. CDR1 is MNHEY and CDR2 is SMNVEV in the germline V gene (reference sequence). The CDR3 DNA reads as TGTGCCAGCATTCGGGGCCCGGATGAGCAGTTCTTC. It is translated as CASIRGPDEQFF.

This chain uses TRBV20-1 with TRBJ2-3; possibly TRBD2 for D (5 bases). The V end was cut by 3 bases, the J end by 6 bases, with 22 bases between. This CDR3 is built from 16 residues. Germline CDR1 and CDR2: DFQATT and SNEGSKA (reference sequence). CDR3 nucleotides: TGCAGTGCTAGCCTACGACGGACCCGACCGGGGGATACGCAGTATTTT. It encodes CSASLRRTRPGDTQYF.